This is a list of T cell receptor beta chains from one sample in a study of shared clonotypes between healthy human individuals. Using immunoSEQ multiplex PCR, the repertoire was profiled, and TCRdb retains in-frame clones only, with some absent. The data hold about 2.2 million clones, with about 92% observed a single time. The sample was naive CD8+ T cells from PBMCs. The source of these receptors is a man aged 18 to 30 in good health. Some clones in this sample may be carry-over from other donors' samples. Each CDR3 is given with its conserved first and last residue. D genes are given only for firm matches. Clone size is given for some rows only: seen once, a few or many times, or a class if the clone is expanded.

few,-,TRBV9,TRBJ1-1,CASSQTGNTEAFF,TGTGCCAGCAGCCAAACAGGGAACACTGAAGCTTTCTTT
-,-,TRBV2,TRBJ1-5,CASSEGQAIHQPQHF,TGTGCCAGCAGTGAAGGACAGGCTATTCACCAGCCCCAGCATTTT
-,-,TRBV13,TRBJ2-6,CASSLGEGAGANVLTF,TGTGCCAGCAGCTTAGGTGAAGGGGCTGGGGCCAACGTCCTGACTTTC
-,TRBD1,TRBV29-1,TRBJ1-1,CSGTGAAEAFF,TGCAGCGGGACAGGGGCGGCTGAAGCTTTCTTT
-,TRBD1,TRBV7-2,TRBJ1-1,CASSLPRTGVDTEAFF,TGTGCCAGCAGCTTACCTCGGACAGGGGTGGATACTGAAGCTTTCTTT
-,-,TRBV19,TRBJ1-4,CAPSSLLEKLFF,TGTGCCCCCAGTAGTTTGTTAGAAAAACTGTTTTTT
-,TRBD2,TRBV2,TRBJ2-7,CASTGTSGKQSSYEQYF,TGTGCCAGCACCGGGACTAGCGGAAAGCAGAGCTCCTACGAGCAGTACTTC
-,-,TRBV6-6,TRBJ2-7,CASSYPLGYEQYF,TGTGCCAGCAGTTACCCCCTCGGGTACGAGCAGTACTTC
-,TRBD1,TRBV19,TRBJ2-7,CASSYRGNEQYF,TGTGCCAGTAGTTACAGGGGAAACGAGCAGTACTTC
once,-,TRBV5-8,TRBJ1-1,CASSPPGGTEAFF,TGTGCCAGCAGCCCCCCTGGCGGCACTGAAGCTTTCTTT
-,-,TRBV15,TRBJ2-1,CATSRGVGQNNEQFF,TGTGCCACCAGCAGAGGGGTCGGACAGAACAATGAGCAGTTCTTC
-,TRBD2,TRBV7-7,TRBJ2-1,CASSLGGLGEQFF,TGTGCCAGCAGCTTAGGGGGACTAGGTGAGCAGTTCTTC
-,-,TRBV29-1,TRBJ2-2,CSVGSRASTGELFF,TGCAGCGTTGGGTCCAGGGCCAGCACCGGGGAGCTGTTTTTT
-,-,TRBV2,TRBJ2-7,CASRRTVSSYEQYF,TGTGCCTCCAGGCGGACAGTGAGCTCCTACGAGCAGTACTTC
-,-,TRBV7-6,TRBJ1-1,CASSPIENTEAFF,TGTGCCAGCAGCCCGATAGAGAACACTGAAGCTTTCTTT
-,-,TRBV27,TRBJ2-3,CASSLLGGADTQYF,TGTGCCAGCAGTTTACTAGGAGGGGCAGATACGCAGTATTTT
-,-,TRBV29-1,TRBJ2-1,CSARDGSYNEQFF,TGCAGCGCCAGGGACGGCTCCTACAATGAGCAGTTCTTC
-,TRBD2,TRBV7-9,TRBJ2-3,CASSPTSGADTQYF,TGTGCCAGCAGCCCTACTAGCGGGGCAGATACGCAGTATTTT
-,-,TRBV30,TRBJ2-7,CAWGVTEQYF,TGTGCCTGGGGGGTGACTGAGCAGTACTTC
-,TRBD2,TRBV2,TRBJ2-5,CASRRSGTRLEETQYF,TGTGCCAGCCGGAGGTCCGGGACTAGGTTAGAAGAGACCCAGTACTTC
-,-,TRBV11-2,TRBJ2-5,CASRDVETQYF,TGTGCCAGCCGGGATGTGGAGACCCAGTACTTC
-,-,TRBV4-1,TRBJ1-1,CASSHPTGLTGSDTEAFF,TGCGCCAGCAGCCATCCCACGGGACTGACAGGCTCTGACACTGAAGCTTTCTTT
-,TRBD2,TRBV7-6,TRBJ2-3,CASSLRFSGSADTQYF,TGTGCCAGCAGCTTAAGATTCAGCGGGAGCGCAGATACGCAGTATTTT
-,-,TRBV27,TRBJ1-2,CARYRRRDGYTF,TGTGCCAGGTACCGCCGTCGAGATGGCTACACCTTC
-,-,TRBV7-9,TRBJ1-4,CASSDSDEKLFF,TGTGCCAGCAGCGATAGCGATGAAAAACTGTTTTTT
-,-,TRBV9,TRBJ1-3,CASRGAGASSGNTIYF,TGTGCCAGCCGGGGGGCAGGAGCGAGCTCTGGAAACACCATATATTTT
once,-,TRBV27,TRBJ1-2,CASSQLSSYLPGGYTF,TGTGCCAGCAGCCAACTGTCCTCATACCTTCCGGGGGGCTACACCTTC
-,TRBD2,TRBV27,TRBJ2-7,CASSPAAGGIAYEQYF,TGTGCCAGCAGTCCGGCAGCGGGAGGGATAGCCTACGAGCAGTACTTC
-,-,TRBV6-5,TRBJ2-2,CAIKGTTGELFF,TGCGCCATCAAAGGAACCACCGGGGAGCTGTTTTTT
-,-,TRBV9,TRBJ1-3,CASSPDSGNTIYF,TGTGCCAGCAGCCCCGACTCTGGAAACACCATATATTTT
-,-,TRBV9,TRBJ2-2,CASSVGGGATGELFF,TGTGCCAGCAGCGTAGGGGGTGGCGCGACCGGGGAGCTGTTTTTT
-,TRBD2,TRBV28,TRBJ2-7,CASSSPSTSGRMYEQYF,TGTGCCAGCAGTTCGCCGTCCACTAGCGGGAGGATGTACGAGCAGTACTTC
-,TRBD2,TRBV6-5,TRBJ2-1,CASSYGREGWSEQFF,TGTGCCAGCAGTTACGGGCGGGAGGGCTGGAGTGAGCAGTTCTTC
-,-,TRBV7-8,TRBJ1-2,CASSPLDGDPGYTF,TGTGCCAGCAGCCCCCTCGACGGAGACCCTGGCTACACCTTC
once,TRBD1,TRBV5-1,TRBJ1-1,CASSWPWEGAAPMNTEAFF,TGCGCCAGCAGCTGGCCGTGGGAGGGGGCCGCCCCGATGAACACTGAAGCTTTCTTT
-,-,TRBV7-6,TRBJ2-7,CASSLGSGDNEQYF,TGTGCCAGCAGCTTAGGGTCAGGGGACAACGAGCAGTACTTC
-,TRBD1,TRBV27,TRBJ2-7,CASSLRGLWEEQYF,TGTGCCAGCAGTTTGAGGGGGCTATGGGAAGAGCAGTACTTC
few,-,TRBV27,TRBJ2-1,CASSFASSYNEQFF,TGTGCCAGCAGTTTTGCGAGCTCCTACAATGAGCAGTTCTTC
-,TRBD1,TRBV5-6,TRBJ2-6,CASSSRTGGAGANVLTF,TGTGCCAGCAGCTCTCGGACAGGGGGCGCTGGGGCCAACGTCCTGACTTTC
-,TRBD1,TRBV29-1,TRBJ1-3,CSVDVWDSSGNTIYF,TGCAGCGTTGATGTCTGGGACAGCTCTGGAAACACCATATATTTT
-,TRBD1,TRBV5-8,TRBJ2-5,CASSPWGQSPRETQYF,TGTGCCAGCAGCCCTTGGGGACAGTCCCCAAGGGAGACCCAGTACTTC
-,-,TRBV5-4,TRBJ2-3,CASIPDSFTDTQYF,TGTGCCAGCATCCCGGACAGCTTCACAGATACGCAGTATTTT
-,-,TRBV27,TRBJ2-7,CASSTTTSLHYEQYF,TGTGCCAGCAGTACTACAACATCCCTACACTACGAGCAGTACTTC
-,-,TRBV18,TRBJ2-7,CASSLDSYEQYF,TGTGCCAGCTCTCTCGACTCCTACGAGCAGTACTTC
-,TRBD2,TRBV11-2,TRBJ2-1,CASSFDGRVPSSYNEQFF,TGTGCCAGCAGCTTCGACGGGAGGGTCCCAAGCTCCTACAATGAGCAGTTCTTC
-,-,TRBV5-1,TRBJ1-1,CASSLAGVRTEAFF,TGCGCCAGCAGCTTGGCGGGCGTTCGGACTGAAGCTTTCTTT
-,-,TRBV27,TRBJ1-5,CASRQGRNQPQHF,TGTGCCAGCAGGCAGGGCCGCAATCAGCCCCAGCATTTT
-,TRBD2,TRBV29-1,TRBJ2-3,CSVVDSGNGPGDTQYF,TGCAGCGTTGTTGATAGCGGGAATGGGCCGGGAGATACGCAGTATTTT
-,TRBD2,TRBV19,TRBJ2-1,CASSIVAGGPLNPNEQFF,TGTGCCAGTAGTATAGTAGCGGGAGGGCCATTGAATCCCAATGAGCAGTTCTTC
few,-,TRBV19,TRBJ2-2,CAAQPDTGELFF,TGTGCCGCCCAACCGGACACCGGGGAGCTGTTTTTT
-,-,TRBV27,TRBJ2-3,CASSFLREADTQYF,TGTGCCAGCAGTTTCCTGCGCGAGGCAGATACGCAGTATTTT
-,-,TRBV27,TRBJ1-2,CASSLSPINYGYTF,TGTGCCAGCAGTTTATCCCCAATCAACTATGGCTACACCTTC
-,-,TRBV2,TRBJ2-2,CASSEGPTGELFF,TGTGCCAGCAGTGAGGGGCCGACCGGGGAGCTGTTTTTT
-,-,TRBV27,TRBJ2-7,CASSNTLGDYEQYF,TGTGCCAGCAGTAACACTCTAGGGGACTACGAGCAGTACTTC
few,-,TRBV6-1,TRBJ1-1,CASSEGLLAEAFF,TGTGCCAGCAGTGAAGGGTTGCTTGCTGAAGCTTTCTTT
-,-,TRBV7-2,TRBJ2-3,CASSQPPTLRSYADF,TGTGCCAGCAGCCAGCCCCCGACGCTACGGTCATACGCGGATTTT
-,TRBD1,TRBV28,TRBJ1-1,CASGERGRNTEAFF,TGTGCCAGCGGAGAAAGGGGGCGTAACACTGAAGCTTTCTTT
-,-,TRBV4-1,TRBJ2-7,CASSHTTAGGSYEQYF,TGCGCCAGCAGCCATACAACTGCAGGCGGCTCCTACGAGCAGTACTTC
-,-,TRBV6-5,TRBJ1-2,CASSYSFGHYGYTF,TGTGCCAGCAGTTACTCTTTTGGGCACTATGGCTACACCTTC